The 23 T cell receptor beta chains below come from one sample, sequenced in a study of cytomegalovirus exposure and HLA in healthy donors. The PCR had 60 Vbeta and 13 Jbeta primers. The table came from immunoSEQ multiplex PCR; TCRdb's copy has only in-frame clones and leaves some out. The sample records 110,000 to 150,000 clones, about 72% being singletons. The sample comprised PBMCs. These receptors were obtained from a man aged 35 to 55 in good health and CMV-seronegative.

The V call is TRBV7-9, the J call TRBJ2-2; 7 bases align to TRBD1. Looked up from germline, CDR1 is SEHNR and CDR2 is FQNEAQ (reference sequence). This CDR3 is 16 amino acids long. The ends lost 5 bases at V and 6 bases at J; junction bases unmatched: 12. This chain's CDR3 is CASSVRTGVLAGELFF. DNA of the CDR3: TGTGCCAGCAGCGTTCGGACAGGCGTTCTGGCCGGGGAGCTGTTTTTT.

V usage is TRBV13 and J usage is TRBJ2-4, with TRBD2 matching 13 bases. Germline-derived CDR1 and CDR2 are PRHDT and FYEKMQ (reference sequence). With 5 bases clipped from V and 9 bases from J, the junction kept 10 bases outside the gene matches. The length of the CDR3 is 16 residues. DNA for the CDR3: TGTGCCAGCAGCCCGCGGACTAGCGGGGGCTATCCCATTCAGTACTTC. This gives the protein CASSPRTSGGYPIQYF. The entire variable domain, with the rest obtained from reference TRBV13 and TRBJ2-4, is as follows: AAGVIQSPRHLIKEKRETATLKCYPIPRHDTVYWYQQGPGQDPQFLISFYEKMQSDKGSIPDRFSAQQFSDYHSELNMSSLELGDSALYFCASSPRTSGGYPIQYFGAGTRLSVL.

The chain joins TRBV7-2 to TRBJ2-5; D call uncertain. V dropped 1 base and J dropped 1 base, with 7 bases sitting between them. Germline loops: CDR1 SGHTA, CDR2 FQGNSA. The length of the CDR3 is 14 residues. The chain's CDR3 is CASSLGHSQETQYF. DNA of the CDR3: TGTGCCAGCAGCTTAGGGCACAGCCAAGAGACCCAGTACTTC.

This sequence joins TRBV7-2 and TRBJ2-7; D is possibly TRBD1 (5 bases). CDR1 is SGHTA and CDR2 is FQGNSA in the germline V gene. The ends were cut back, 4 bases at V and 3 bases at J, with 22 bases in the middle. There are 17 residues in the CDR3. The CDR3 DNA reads TGTGCCAGCAGCTCTTTGCCCAGGGTCACGGCTTACTACGAGCAGTACTTC. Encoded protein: CASSSLPRVTAYYEQYF.

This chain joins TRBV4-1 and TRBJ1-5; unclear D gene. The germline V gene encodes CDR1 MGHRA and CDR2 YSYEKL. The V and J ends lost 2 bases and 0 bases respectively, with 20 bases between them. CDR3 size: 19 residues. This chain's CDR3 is CASSQHLDTAEYSNQPQHF. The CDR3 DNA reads TGCGCCAGCAGCCAACACCTGGATACAGCGGAGTATAGCAATCAGCCCCAGCATTTT.

DNA for the CDR3: TGTGCCAGTAGTCTTAGGACAGATCCCTATGGCTACACCTTC. Amino acids: CASSLRTDPYGYTF. This rearrangement joins TRBV19 to TRBJ1-2, with a weak D call TRBD1 (6 bases). CDR1 LNHDA and CDR2 SQIVND come from the germline V gene (reference sequence). The CDR3 runs to 14 residues. Trimming took 5 bases from V and 4 from J, leaving 14 bases between them.

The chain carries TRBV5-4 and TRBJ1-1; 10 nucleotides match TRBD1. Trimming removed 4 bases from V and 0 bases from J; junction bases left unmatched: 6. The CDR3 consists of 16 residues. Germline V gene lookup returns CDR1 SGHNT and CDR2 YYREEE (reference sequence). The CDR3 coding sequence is TGTGCCAGCAGCCCGGACAGGGGGAATTTGAACACTGAAGCTTTCTTT. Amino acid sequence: CASSPDRGNLNTEAFF.

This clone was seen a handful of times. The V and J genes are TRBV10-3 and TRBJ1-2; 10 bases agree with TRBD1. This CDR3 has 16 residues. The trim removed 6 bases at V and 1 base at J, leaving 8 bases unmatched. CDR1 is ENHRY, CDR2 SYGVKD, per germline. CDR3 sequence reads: CAIRLGTGADNYGYTF. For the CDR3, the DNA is TGTGCCATCAGGTTGGGGACAGGGGCGGATAACTATGGCTACACCTTC.

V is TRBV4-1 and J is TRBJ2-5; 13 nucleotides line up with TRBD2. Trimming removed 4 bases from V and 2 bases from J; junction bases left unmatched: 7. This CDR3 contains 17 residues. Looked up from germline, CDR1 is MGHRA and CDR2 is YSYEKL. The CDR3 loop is CASSRTSGGLWQETQYF. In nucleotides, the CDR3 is TGCGCCAGCAGCCGGACTAGCGGGGGCCTTTGGCAAGAGACCCAGTACTTC.

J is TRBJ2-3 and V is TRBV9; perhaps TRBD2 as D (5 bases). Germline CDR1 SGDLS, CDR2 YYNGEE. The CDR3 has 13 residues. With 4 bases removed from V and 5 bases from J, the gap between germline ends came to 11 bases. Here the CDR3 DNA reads TGTGCCAGCAGCCTGGGAGCGATAGATACGCAGTATTTT. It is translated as CASSLGAIDTQYF. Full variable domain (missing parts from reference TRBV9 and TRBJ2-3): DSGVTQTPKHLITATGQRVTLRCSPRSGDLSVYWYQQSLDQGLQFLIQYYNGEERAKGNILERFSAQQFPDLHSELNLSSLELGDSALYFCASSLGAIDTQYFGPGTRLTVL.

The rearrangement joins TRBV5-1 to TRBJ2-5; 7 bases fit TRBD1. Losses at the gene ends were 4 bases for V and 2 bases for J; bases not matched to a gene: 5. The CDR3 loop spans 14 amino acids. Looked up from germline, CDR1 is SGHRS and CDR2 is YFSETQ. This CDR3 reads CASSIGQVQETQYF. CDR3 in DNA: TGCGCCAGCAGCATAGGACAGGTACAAGAGACCCAGTACTTC. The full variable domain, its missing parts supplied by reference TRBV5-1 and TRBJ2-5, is KAGVTQTPRYLIKTRGQQVTLSCSPISGHRSVSWYQQTPGQGLQFLFEYFSETQRNKGNFPGRFSGRQFSNSRSEMNVSTLELGDSALYLCASSIGQVQETQYFGPGTRLLVL.

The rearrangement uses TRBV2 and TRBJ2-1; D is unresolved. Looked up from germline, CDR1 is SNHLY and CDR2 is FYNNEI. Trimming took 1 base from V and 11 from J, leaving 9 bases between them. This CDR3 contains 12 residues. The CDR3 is CASSEGPQKQFF. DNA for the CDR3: TGTGCCAGCAGTGAAGGTCCACAGAAGCAGTTCTTC.

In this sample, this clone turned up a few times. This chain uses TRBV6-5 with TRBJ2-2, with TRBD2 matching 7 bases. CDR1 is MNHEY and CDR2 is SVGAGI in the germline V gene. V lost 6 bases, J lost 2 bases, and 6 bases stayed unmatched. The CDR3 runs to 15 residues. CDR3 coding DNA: TGTGCCAGCAGCCGCCTAGCGGAAAACACCGGGGAGCTGTTTTTT. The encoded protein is CASSRLAENTGELFF.

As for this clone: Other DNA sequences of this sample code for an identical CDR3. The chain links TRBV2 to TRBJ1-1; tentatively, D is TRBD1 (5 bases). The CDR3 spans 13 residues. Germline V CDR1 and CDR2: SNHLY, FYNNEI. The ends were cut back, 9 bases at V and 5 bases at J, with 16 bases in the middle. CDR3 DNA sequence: TGTGCCAGTGCCTCCAGGGTTAGTACTGAAGCTTTCTTT. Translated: CASASRVSTEAFF.

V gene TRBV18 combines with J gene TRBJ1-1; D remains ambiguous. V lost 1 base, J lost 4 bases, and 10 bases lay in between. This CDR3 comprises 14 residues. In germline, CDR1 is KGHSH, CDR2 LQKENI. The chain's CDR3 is CASSPRRDITEAFF. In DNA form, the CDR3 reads TGTGCCAGCTCACCACGCCGGGATATCACTGAAGCTTTCTTT.

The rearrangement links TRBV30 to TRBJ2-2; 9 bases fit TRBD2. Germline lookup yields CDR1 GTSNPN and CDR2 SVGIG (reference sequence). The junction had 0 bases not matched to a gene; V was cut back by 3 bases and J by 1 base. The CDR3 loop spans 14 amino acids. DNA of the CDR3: TGTGCCTGGAGACTAGCGGGGAACACCGGGGAGCTGTTTTTT. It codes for CAWRLAGNTGELFF. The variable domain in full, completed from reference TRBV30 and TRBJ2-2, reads SQTIHQWPATLVQPVGSPLSLECTVEGTSNPNLYWYRQAAGRGLQLLFYSVGIGQISSEVPQNLSASRPQDRQFILSSKKLLLSDSGFYLCAWRLAGNTGELFFGEGSRLTVL.

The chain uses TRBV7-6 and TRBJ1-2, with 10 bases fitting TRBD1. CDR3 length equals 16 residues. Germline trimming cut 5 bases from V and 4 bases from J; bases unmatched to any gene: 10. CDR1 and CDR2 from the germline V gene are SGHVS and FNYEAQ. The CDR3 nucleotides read TGTGCCAGCAGCCCCCCGGGACAGGGGTCCCGCTATGGCTACACCTTC. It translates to CASSPPGQGSRYGYTF.

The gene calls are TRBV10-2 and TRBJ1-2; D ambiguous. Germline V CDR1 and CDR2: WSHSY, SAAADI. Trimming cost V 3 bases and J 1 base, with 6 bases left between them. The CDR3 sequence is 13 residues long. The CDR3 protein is CASSDGVNYGYTF. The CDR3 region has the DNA TGCGCCAGCAGTGACGGAGTTAACTATGGCTACACCTTC.

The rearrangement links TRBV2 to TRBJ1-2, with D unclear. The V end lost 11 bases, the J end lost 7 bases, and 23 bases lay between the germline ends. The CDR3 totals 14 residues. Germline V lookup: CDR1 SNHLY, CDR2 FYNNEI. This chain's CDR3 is CAAPHDDSSGGYTF. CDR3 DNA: TGTGCCGCACCACATGACGACTCCTCTGGTGGCTACACCTTC.

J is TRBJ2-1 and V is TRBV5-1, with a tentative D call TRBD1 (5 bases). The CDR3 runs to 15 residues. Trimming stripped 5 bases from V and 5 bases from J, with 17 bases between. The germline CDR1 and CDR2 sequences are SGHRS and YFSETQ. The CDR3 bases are TGCGCCAGCAGTATGGGCAGGGTTATGCACAATGAGCAGTTCTTC. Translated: CASSMGRVMHNEQFF.

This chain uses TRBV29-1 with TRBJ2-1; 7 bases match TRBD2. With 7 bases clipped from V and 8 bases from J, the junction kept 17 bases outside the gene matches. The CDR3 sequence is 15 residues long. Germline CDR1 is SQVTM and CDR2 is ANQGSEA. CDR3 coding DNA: TGCAGCGCCATCCGCGGTCTAGCGGCCGGGGATGAGCAGTTCTTC. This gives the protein CSAIRGLAAGDEQFF.

The CDR3 DNA reads as TGTGCCAGCTCGGGGTCCTATAATTCACCCCTCCACTTT. Protein sequence: CASSGSYNSPLHF. The chain is built from TRBV5-6 and TRBJ1-6; no definite D call. This CDR3 spans 13 amino acids. Trimming took 7 bases from V and 1 from J, leaving 6 bases between them. From germline, CDR1 is SGHDT and CDR2 YYEEEE.

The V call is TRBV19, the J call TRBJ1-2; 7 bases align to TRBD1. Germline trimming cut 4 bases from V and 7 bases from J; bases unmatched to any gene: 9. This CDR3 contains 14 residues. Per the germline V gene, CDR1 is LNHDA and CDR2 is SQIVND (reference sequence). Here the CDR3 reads CASSTTTGASGYTF. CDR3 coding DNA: TGTGCCAGTAGTACCACTACAGGGGCGTCTGGCTACACCTTC.